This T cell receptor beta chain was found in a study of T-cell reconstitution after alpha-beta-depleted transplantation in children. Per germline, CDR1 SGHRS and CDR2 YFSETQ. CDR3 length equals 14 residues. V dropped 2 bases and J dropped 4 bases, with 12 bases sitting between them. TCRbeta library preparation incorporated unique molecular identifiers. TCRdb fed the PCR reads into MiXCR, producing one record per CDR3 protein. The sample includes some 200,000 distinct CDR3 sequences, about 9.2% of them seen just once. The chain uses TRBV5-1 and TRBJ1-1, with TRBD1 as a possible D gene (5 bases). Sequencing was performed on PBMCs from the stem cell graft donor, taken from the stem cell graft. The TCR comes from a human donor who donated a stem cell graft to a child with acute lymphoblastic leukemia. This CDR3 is CASSFQGLGTEAFF. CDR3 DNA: TGCGCCAGCAGCTTTCAGGGTTTGGGCACTGAAGCTTTCTTT.